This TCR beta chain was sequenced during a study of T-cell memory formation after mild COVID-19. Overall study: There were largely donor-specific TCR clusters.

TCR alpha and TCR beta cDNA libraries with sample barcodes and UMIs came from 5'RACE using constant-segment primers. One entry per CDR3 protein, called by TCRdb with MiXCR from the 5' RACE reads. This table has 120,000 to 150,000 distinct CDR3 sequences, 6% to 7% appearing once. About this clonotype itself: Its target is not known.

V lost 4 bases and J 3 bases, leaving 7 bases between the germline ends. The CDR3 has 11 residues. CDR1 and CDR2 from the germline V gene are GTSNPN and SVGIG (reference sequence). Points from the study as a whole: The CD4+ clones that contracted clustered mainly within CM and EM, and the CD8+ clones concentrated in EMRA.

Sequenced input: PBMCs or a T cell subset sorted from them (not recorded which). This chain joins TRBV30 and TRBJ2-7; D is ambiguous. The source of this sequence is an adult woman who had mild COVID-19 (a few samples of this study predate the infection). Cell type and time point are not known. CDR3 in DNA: TGTGCCTGGAAGAGAGGCTACGAGCAGTACTTC. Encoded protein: CAWKRGYEQYF.